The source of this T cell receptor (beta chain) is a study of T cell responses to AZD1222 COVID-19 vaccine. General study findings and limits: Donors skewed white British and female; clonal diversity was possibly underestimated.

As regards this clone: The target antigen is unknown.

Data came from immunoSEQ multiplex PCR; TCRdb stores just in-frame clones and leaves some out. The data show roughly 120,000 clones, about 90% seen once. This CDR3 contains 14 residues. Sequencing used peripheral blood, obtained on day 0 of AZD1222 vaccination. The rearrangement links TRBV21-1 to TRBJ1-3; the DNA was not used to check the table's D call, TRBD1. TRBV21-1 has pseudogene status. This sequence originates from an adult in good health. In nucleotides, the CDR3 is TGTGCCAGCAGCACCCGACAGGCTGGAAACACCATATATTTT. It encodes CASSTRQAGNTIYF.